A selection of T cell receptor beta chains follows, all from one sample in a study of immune characteristics of hereditary and idiopathic chronic pancreatitis. Assay used: immunoSEQ multiplex PCR; TCRdb lists only in-frame clones, some missing. Among about 13,000 clones listed, less than 75% were seen once. The sequencing sample was made of pancreas tissue with hereditary chronic pancreatitis. The receptors shown here come from a human donor with chronic pancreatitis. The CDR3 runs from the conserved cysteine through the conserved F or W. Each record gives: CDR3 DNA, CDR3 protein, D gene, J gene, clone size, V gene. The D gene is left open where the match is weak. The size field is filled for only some rows; it gives once, few, many or a size class.

TGTGCCAGTAGTATATCGGGTTTGGGGGGTGTCAAAAACATTCAGTACTTC CASSISGLGGVKNIQYF NA TRBJ2-4 NA TRBV19
TGTGCCAGCAGCTTAGGTGCAGGGATGAGGTCACCCCTCCACTTT CASSLGAGMRSPLHF NA TRBJ1-6 few TRBV7-2
TGTGCCAGCAGTTCGGGAGGGGAGGTAGAGACCCAGTACTTC CASSSGGEVETQYF TRBD2 TRBJ2-5 NA TRBV6-5
TGCAGCGTACTGGGCGGTGATACGCAGTATTTT CSVLGGDTQYF NA TRBJ2-3 NA TRBV29-1
TGTGCCAGTAGACCGCCCACGGTGGGTAATTCACCCCTCCACTTT CASRPPTVGNSPLHF NA TRBJ1-6 few TRBV19
TGTGCCAGCAGTTCCCAGGGGCTCGGGATGAACACTGAAGCTTTCTTT CASSSQGLGMNTEAFF NA TRBJ1-1 NA TRBV6-5
TGTGCCAGCAGTAGCCGGGGCCCCGGGGAGCTGTTTTTT CASSSRGPGELFF NA TRBJ2-2 NA TRBV6-5
TGTGCCAGCTCACCACAGGAAGGGAATCAGCCCCAGCATTTT CASSPQEGNQPQHF NA TRBJ1-5 NA TRBV18
TGTGCCAGCTCACCTCGAGCCTACGAGCAGTACTTC CASSPRAYEQYF NA TRBJ2-7 NA TRBV18
TGTGCCAGCAGCCAGACTGGCGGGACCTCGCGCGAGCAGTACTTC CASSQTGGTSREQYF NA TRBJ2-7 NA TRBV6-4
TGCGCCAGCAGCCCCGTCGGTCTACTAAACATTCAGTACTTC CASSPVGLLNIQYF NA TRBJ2-4 NA TRBV10-2
TGTGCCAGCAGCTTAGGGACAAGGCACACTGAAGCTTTCTTT CASSLGTRHTEAFF NA TRBJ1-1 few TRBV7-9
TGTGCCAGCAGCTTTTCCGGACAGGGGATTTTGTATGGCTACACCTTC CASSFSGQGILYGYTF TRBD1 TRBJ1-2 NA TRBV5-8
TGTGCCAGCAGAGCGGGAGAGGTTGATGAGCAGTTCTTC CASRAGEVDEQFF TRBD2 TRBJ2-1 once TRBV6-5
TGTGCCAGCAGCCAGGAAAATCAGGGCAATGAGCAGTTCTTC CASSQENQGNEQFF NA TRBJ2-1 once TRBV3-1/TRBV3-2
TGTGCCCGCGGGGGGGGAACCTCGGGGTACACTGAAGCTTTCTTT CARGGGTSGYTEAFF NA TRBJ1-1 NA TRBV14
TGTGCCAGCAGTTTAGAGTCCAATCAGCCCCAGCATTTT CASSLESNQPQHF NA TRBJ1-5 NA TRBV12-3/TRBV12-4
TGTGCCAGCAGCGGGACAGGGACCTACGAGCAGTACTTC CASSGTGTYEQYF TRBD1 TRBJ2-7 NA TRBV7-2
TGTGCCAGCAGCCCTTACCACGAGGGCTCACCCCTCCACTTT CASSPYHEGSPLHF NA TRBJ1-6 few TRBV6-4
TGTGCCACCAACCCCCGGTCGGGCACAGATACGCAGTATTTT CATNPRSGTDTQYF NA TRBJ2-3 NA TRBV7-2
TGTGCCAGCAGTTACGGCGGCTCCTGGAAGGCTGGCTACACCTTC CASSYGGSWKAGYTF NA TRBJ1-2 NA TRBV6-5
TGCGCCAGCAGCCAATCCGGGACAGGGAGCGGTGCTTTCTTT CASSQSGTGSGAFF TRBD1 TRBJ1-1 NA TRBV4-1
TGTGCCAGAAGCTTGGCCTGCAGGAATAGCAATCAGCCCCAGCATTTT CARSLACRNSNQPQHF NA TRBJ1-5 NA TRBV5-3
TGTGCCAGCACCTTAATTCAGCGTTTTTACACCGGGGAGCTGTTTTTT CASTLIQRFYTGELFF NA TRBJ2-2 NA TRBV7-2
TGTGCCAGCAGTGGACAGGGATACGGTCAAGGCTACACCTTC CASSGQGYGQGYTF TRBD1 TRBJ1-2 medium-sized TRBV2
TGTGCCGGTACGGGACATTCGGATAGCAATCAGCCCCAGCATTTT CAGTGHSDSNQPQHF NA TRBJ1-5 NA TRBV21-1
TGTGCCAGTAGTATAGGGGCCCCTGGGGCCAACGTCCTGACTTTC CASSIGAPGANVLTF NA TRBJ2-6 once TRBV19
TGTGCCAGCAGTTACTCGAGGGGACCCCAGTTCTTC CASSYSRGPQFF NA TRBJ2-1 NA TRBV6-5
TGTGCCAGCGGCATTCCTGTTGCACGAAACACCATATATTTT CASGIPVARNTIYF NA TRBJ1-3 NA TRBV3-1/TRBV3-2
TGTGCCAGCAGCCTACAACTAGCGGGGAACAATGAGCAGTTCTTC CASSLQLAGNNEQFF TRBD2 TRBJ2-1 NA TRBV7-3
TGTGCCAGCAGTTTAAACAGGGTCACTGAAGCTTTCTTT CASSLNRVTEAFF NA TRBJ1-1 NA TRBV27
TGTGCCAGCAGCTTAGCGGGTCAGGGTAATGAAAAACTGTTTTTT CASSLAGQGNEKLFF NA TRBJ1-4 NA TRBV7-9
TGTGCCAGCGGACGGGGGGATAGCACAGATACGCAGTATTTT CASGRGDSTDTQYF TRBD2 TRBJ2-3 NA TRBV2
TGCGCCAGCAGCGCAGCCCGACAGGGAGACTACACCTTC CASSAARQGDYTF TRBD1 TRBJ1-2 medium-sized TRBV5-1
TGTGCCAGTGACCTTGCGAGCTATGGCTACACCTTC CASDLASYGYTF NA TRBJ1-2 NA TRBV6-5
TGTGCCAGCAGGGAACAGGGGAATGCTGGAAACACCATATATTTT CASREQGNAGNTIYF TRBD1 TRBJ1-3 once TRBV2